A single T cell receptor (beta chain) is shown here with its context. Its matching antigen is unknown. Clones were sequenced by immunoSEQ multiplex PCR, and TCRdb holds only the in-frame ones, with some missing. This repertoire shows about 130,000 clones, just over 85% found once; its top ten account for approximately 7%. This specimen comes from a study of T cell responses to AZD1222 COVID-19 vaccine. Whole-study context: Samples with a second dose at about 4 or about 12 weeks were pooled together. Findings and limits, study-wide: With two AZD1222 doses given, Spike-specific TCR breadth and depth both rose.

Deletions cut 0 bases from V and 4 bases from J, with 13 bases between. The germline V gene has CDR1 GTSNPN and CDR2 SVGIG (reference sequence). CDR3 length equals 16 residues. This chain connects TRBV30 to TRBJ1-6; D uncertain. The sequence was collected from an adult in good health. The specimen was peripheral blood, collected on day 0 of AZD1222 vaccination. CDR3 DNA sequence: TGTGCCTGGAGTGTAAGGGCTACATGGTATAATTCACCCCTCCACTTT. This sequence encodes CAWSVRATWYNSPLHF.